Following are 2 T cell receptor beta chains from one sample sequenced in a study of blood T cells in healthy people across ages. A second PCR, run for roughly 7 to 12 cycles, used a sample-barcoded 5' primer plus a J-beta primer mix. A single record per CDR3 protein comes from TCRdb applying MiXCR to the 5' RACE reads. The sample holds about a million distinct CDR3 sequences, 45% to 60% seen once. The sequenced material came from blood. The receptor source for this set is a woman in her sixties or seventies in good health.

The chain combines TRBV30 with TRBJ2-7, with D possibly matching TRBD2 (5 bases). Germline CDR1 GTSNPN, CDR2 SVGIG (reference sequence). The CDR3 spans 12 residues. V was shortened by 6 bases and J by 0 bases, with 9 bases between the two germline ends. In nucleotides, the CDR3 is TGTGCCTGCAACGCGGGCTCCTACGAGCAGTACTTC. This codes for CACNAGSYEQYF. The entire variable domain, with the rest obtained from reference TRBV30 and TRBJ2-7, is as follows: SQTIHQWPATLVQPVGSPLSLECTVEGTSNPNLYWYRQAAGRGLQLLFYSVGIGQISSEVPQNLSASRPQDRQFILSSKKLLLSDSGFYLCACNAGSYEQYFGPGTRLTVT.

The V gene is TRBV9, the J gene TRBJ2-3; D remains ambiguous. CDR3 size: 14 residues. The V and J ends lost 4 bases and 3 bases respectively, with 12 bases between them. Germline V gene lookup returns CDR1 SGDLS and CDR2 YYNGEE. CDR3 in amino acids: CASSSTPHTDTQYF. The CDR3 DNA is TGTGCCAGCAGCTCGACCCCCCATACAGATACGCAGTATTTT.